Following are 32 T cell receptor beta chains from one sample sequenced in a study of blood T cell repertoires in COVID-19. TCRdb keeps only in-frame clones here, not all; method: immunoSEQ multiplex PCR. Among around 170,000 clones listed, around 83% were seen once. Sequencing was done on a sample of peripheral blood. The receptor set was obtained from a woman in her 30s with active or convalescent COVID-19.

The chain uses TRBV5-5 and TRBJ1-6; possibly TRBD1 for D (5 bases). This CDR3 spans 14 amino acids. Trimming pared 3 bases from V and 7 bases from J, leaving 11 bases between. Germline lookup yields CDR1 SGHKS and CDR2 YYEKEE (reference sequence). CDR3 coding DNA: TGTGCCAGCAGCTGGGGACTGGAGAATTCACCCCTCCACTTT. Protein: CASSWGLENSPLHF.

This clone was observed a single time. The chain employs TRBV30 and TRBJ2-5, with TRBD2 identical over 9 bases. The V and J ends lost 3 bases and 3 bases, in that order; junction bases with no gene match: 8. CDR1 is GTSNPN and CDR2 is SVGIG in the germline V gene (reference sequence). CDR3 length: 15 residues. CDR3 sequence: CAWSPGASGEETQYF. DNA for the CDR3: TGTGCCTGGAGCCCTGGGGCTAGCGGGGAAGAGACCCAGTACTTC.

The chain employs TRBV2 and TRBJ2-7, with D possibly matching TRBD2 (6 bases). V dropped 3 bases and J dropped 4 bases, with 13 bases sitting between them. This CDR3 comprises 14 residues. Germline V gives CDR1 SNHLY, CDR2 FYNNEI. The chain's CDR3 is CASSEGLTRYEQYF. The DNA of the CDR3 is TGTGCCAGCAGTGAGGGACTCACTCGTTACGAGCAGTACTTC.

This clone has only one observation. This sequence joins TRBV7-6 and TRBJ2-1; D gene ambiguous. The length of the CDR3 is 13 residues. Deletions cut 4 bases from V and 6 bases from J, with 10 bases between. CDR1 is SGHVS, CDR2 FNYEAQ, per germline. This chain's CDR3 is CASSSTHSNEQFF. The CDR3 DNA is TGTGCCAGCAGCTCAACTCATTCCAATGAGCAGTTCTTC.

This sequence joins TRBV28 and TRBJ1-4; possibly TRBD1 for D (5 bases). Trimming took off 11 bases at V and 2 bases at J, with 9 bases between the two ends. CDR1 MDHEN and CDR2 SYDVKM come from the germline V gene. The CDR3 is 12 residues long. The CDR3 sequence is CALGGTNEKLFF. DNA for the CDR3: TGTGCCTTGGGGGGGACTAATGAAAAACTGTTTTTT.

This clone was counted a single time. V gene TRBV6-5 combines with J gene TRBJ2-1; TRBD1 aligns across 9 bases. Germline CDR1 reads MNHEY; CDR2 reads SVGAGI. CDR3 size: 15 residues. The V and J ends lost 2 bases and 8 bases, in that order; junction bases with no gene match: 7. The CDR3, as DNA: TGTGCCAGCAGTTACGCCGGGACAGGGTTACATGAGCAGTTCTTC. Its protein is CASSYAGTGLHEQFF.

Here the CDR3 DNA reads TGCGCCAGCAGCGCCCGACTAGCGGGAGGGTGGGGAAATGAGCAGTTCTTC. Translated: CASSARLAGGWGNEQFF. The chain employs TRBV5-1 and TRBJ2-1; 14 bases line up with TRBD2. The germline V gene has CDR1 SGHRS and CDR2 YFSETQ. The CDR3 extends over 17 amino acids. The trim removed 4 bases at V and 7 bases at J, leaving 10 bases unmatched.

The CDR3 DNA is TGTGCCAGCAGCCCGCCGACAGGGTTTCGTAATTCACCCCTCCACTTT. Translating it yields CASSPPTGFRNSPLHF. The genes are TRBV11-2 and TRBJ1-6; the match to TRBD1 covers 7 bases. This CDR3 has 16 amino acids. J was trimmed by 6 bases and V by 5 bases; bases with no gene match: 10. Looked up from germline, CDR1 is SGHAT and CDR2 is FQNNGV. Drawing the rest from reference TRBV11-2 and TRBJ1-6, the complete variable domain is EAGVAQSPRYKIIEKRQSVAFWCNPISGHATLYWYQQILGQGPKLLIQFQNNGVVDDSQLPKDRFSAERLKGVDSTLKIQPAKLEDSAVYLCASSPPTGFRNSPLHFGNGTRLTVT.

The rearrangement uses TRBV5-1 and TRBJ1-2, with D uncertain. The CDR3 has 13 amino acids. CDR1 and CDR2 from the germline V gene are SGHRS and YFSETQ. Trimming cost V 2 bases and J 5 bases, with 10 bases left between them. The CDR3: CASSLLTRYGYTF. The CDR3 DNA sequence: TGCGCCAGCAGCTTACTGACGCGGTATGGCTACACCTTC.

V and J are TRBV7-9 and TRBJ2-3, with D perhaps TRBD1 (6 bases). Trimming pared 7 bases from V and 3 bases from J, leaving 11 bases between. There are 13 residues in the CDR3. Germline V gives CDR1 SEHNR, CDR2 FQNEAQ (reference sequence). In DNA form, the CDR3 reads TGTGCCAGCATACAGGGCCCGACAGATACGCAGTATTTT. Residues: CASIQGPTDTQYF. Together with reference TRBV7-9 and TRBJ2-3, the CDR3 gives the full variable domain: DTGVSQNPRHKITKRGQNVTFRCDPISEHNRLYWYRQTLGQGPEFLTYFQNEAQLEKSRLLSDRFSAERPKGSFSTLEIQRTEQGDSAMYLCASIQGPTDTQYFGPGTRLTVL.

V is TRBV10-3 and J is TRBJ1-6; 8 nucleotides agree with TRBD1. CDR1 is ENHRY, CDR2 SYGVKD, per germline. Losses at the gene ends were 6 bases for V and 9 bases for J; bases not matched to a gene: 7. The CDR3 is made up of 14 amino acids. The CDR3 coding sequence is TGTGCCATCAGACCCGGACAGGGCGGTTCACCCCTCCACTTT. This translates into CAIRPGQGGSPLHF.

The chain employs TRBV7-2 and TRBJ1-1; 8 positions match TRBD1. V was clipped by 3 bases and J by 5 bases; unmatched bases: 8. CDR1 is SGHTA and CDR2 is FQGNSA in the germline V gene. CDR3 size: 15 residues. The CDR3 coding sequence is TGTGCCAGCAGCTTTTCTGCAGGGGGCCGGACTGAAGCTTTCTTT. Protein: CASSFSAGGRTEAFF.

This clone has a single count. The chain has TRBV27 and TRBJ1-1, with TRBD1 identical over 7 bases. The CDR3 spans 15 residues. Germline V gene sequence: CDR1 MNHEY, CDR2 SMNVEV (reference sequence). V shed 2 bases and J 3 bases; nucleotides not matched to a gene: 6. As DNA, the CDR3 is TGTGCCAGCAGTTTAATCAGGGGGTATCACACTGAAGCTTTCTTT. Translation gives CASSLIRGYHTEAFF.

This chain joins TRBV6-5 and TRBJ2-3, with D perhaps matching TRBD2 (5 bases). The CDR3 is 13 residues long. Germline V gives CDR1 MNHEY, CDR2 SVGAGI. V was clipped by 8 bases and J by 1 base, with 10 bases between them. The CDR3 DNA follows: TGTGCCAGCGGGAGTCGCGGCACAGATACGCAGTATTTT. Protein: CASGSRGTDTQYF.

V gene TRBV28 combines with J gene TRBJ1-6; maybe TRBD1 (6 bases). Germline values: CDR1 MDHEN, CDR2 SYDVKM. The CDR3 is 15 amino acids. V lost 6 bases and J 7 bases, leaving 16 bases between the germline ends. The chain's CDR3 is CASSIGQYNNSPLHF. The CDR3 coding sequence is TGTGCCAGCAGCATCGGACAGTATAACAATTCACCCCTCCACTTT.

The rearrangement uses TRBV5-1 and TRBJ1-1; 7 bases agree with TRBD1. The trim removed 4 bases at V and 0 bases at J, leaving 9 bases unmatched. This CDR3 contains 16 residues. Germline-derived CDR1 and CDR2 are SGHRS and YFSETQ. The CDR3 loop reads CASSRGRGDMNTEAFF. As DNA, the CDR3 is TGCGCCAGCAGCAGGGGGCGCGGGGACATGAACACTGAAGCTTTCTTT.

The CDR3: CASSPGQDEKLFF. The CDR3 nucleotides are TGTGCCAGCTCACCGGGACAGGATGAAAAACTGTTTTTT. The J gene is TRBJ1-4, the V gene TRBV18; TRBD1 matches at 8 bases. From germline, CDR1 is KGHSH and CDR2 LQKENI. The CDR3 is made up of 13 amino acids. Trimming at V came to 3 bases and at J to 6 bases, leaving 0 bases not matched to a gene.

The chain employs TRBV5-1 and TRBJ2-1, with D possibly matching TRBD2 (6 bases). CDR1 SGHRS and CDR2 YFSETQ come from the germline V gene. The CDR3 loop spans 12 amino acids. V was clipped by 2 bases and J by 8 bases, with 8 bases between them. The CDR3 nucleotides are TGCGCCAGCAGCTTACTAGCCGATGAGCAGTTCTTC. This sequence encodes CASSLLADEQFF.

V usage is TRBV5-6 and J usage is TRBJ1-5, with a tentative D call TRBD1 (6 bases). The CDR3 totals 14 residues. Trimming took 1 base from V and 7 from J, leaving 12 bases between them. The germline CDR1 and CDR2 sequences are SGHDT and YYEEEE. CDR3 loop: CASSLRGYQQPQHF. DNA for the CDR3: TGTGCCAGCAGCTTGAGGGGGTATCAGCAGCCCCAGCATTTT.

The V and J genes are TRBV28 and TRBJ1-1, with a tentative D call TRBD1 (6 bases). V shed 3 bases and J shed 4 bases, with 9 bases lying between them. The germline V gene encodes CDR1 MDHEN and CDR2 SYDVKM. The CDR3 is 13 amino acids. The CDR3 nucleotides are TGTGCCAGCAGTTTGGACAGCTTCACTGAAGCTTTCTTT. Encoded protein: CASSLDSFTEAFF.

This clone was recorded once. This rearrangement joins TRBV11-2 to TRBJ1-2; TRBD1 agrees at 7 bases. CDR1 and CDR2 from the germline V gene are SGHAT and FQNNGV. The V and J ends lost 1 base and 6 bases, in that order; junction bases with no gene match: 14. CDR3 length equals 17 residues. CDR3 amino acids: CASSLVTRGSPRDGYTF. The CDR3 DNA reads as TGTGCCAGCAGCTTAGTCACCAGGGGGTCCCCTCGGGATGGCTACACCTTC.

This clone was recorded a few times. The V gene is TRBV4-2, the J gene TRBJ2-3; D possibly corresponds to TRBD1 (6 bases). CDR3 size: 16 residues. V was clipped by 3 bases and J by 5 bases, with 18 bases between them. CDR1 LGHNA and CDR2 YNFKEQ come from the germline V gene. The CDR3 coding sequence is TGTGCCAGCAGCCAGGCGGCCGTGGGGGCAGGAGATACGCAGTATTTT. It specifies CASSQAAVGAGDTQYF.

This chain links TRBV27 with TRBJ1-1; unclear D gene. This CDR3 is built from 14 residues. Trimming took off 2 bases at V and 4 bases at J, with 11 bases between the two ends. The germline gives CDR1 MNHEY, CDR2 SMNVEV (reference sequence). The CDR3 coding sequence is TGTGCCAGCAGTTTACTGATAGGAGGCACTGAAGCTTTCTTT. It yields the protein CASSLLIGGTEAFF.

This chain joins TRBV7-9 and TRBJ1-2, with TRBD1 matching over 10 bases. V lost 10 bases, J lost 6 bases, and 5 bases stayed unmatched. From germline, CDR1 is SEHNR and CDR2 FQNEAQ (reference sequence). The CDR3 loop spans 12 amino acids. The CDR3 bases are TGTGCCACCGACAGGGGGCGAAATGGCTACACCTTC. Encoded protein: CATDRGRNGYTF.

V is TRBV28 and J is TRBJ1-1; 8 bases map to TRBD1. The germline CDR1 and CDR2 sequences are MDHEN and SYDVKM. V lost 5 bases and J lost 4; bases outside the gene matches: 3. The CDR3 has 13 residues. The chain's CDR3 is CASSPGQATEAFF. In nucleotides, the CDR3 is TGTGCCAGCAGTCCGGGACAGGCCACTGAAGCTTTCTTT.

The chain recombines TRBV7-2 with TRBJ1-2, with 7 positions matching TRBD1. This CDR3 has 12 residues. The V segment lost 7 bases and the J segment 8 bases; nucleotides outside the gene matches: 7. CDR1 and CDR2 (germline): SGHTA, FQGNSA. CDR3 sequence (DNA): TGTGCCAGCACCAAGACAGGGTACGGCTACACCTTC. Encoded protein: CASTKTGYGYTF.

The CDR3 region is CASSPSGGRQETQYF. CDR3 in DNA: TGTGCCAGCAGCCCTAGCGGGGGGCGTCAAGAGACCCAGTACTTC. The rearrangement links TRBV9 to TRBJ2-5, with 11 bases matching TRBD2. This CDR3 has 15 amino acids. Germline loops: CDR1 SGDLS, CDR2 YYNGEE. Unmatched junction bases numbered 4, after V lost 4 bases and J lost 2 bases.

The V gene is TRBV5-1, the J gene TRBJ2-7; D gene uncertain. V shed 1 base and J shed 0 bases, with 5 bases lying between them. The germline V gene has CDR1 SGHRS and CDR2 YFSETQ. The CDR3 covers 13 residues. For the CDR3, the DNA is TGCGCCAGCAGCTTGCACACCTCCTACGAGCAGTACTTC. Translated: CASSLHTSYEQYF.

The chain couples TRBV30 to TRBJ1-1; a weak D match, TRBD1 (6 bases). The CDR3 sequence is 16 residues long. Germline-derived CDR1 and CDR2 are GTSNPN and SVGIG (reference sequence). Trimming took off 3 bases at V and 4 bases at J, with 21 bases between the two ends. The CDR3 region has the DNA TGTGCCTGGAGCGGCCCCCCTACAGGGCCGGGCACTGAAGCTTTCTTT. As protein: CAWSGPPTGPGTEAFF.

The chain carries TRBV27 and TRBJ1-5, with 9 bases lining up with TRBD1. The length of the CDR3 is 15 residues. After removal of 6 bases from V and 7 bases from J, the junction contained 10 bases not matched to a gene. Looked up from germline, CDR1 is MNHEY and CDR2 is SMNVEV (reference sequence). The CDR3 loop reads CASSSAGTGFQPQHF. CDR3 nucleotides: TGTGCCAGCAGCTCAGCCGGGACAGGGTTCCAGCCCCAGCATTTT.

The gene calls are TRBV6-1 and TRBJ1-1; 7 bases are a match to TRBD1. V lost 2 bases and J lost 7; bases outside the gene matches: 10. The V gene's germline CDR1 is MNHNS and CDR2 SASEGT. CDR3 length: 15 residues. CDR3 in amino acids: CASSERSTGRHEAFF. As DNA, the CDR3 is TGTGCCAGCAGTGAACGCTCGACAGGGAGGCATGAAGCTTTCTTT.

CDR3 DNA: TGTGCCAGCAGCCACCCACCGGCAGGGTCCTATGGCTACACCTTC. Translating gives CASSHPPAGSYGYTF. The chain links TRBV11-2 to TRBJ1-2; D perhaps matches TRBD1 (5 bases). Looked up from germline, CDR1 is SGHAT and CDR2 is FQNNGV. The CDR3 runs 15 residues. V was cut by 5 bases and J by 4 bases, with 17 bases left in between.